The 17 T cell receptor beta chains reported below all come from one sample, sequenced in a study of shared clonotypes between healthy human individuals. This table comes from immunoSEQ multiplex PCR, and its TCRdb copy is limited to in-frame clones, with some not included. The repertoire consists of approximately 2,000,000 clones, with around 92% occurring once and the leading ten covering around 0.35%. The sequencing input was naive CD4+ T cells from PBMCs. Subset indicated: CD45RA+ positively selected. The receptors derive from a man aged 18-30 years in good health. Some clones in this sample may be carry-over from other donors' samples.

The rearrangement uses TRBV5-1 and TRBJ1-3; TRBD1 might be the D (5 bases). The ends were cut back, 3 bases at V and 0 bases at J, with 10 bases in the middle. The germline CDR1 and CDR2 sequences are SGHRS and YFSETQ. This CDR3 is built from 15 residues. The CDR3 region is CASSSAGNSGNTIYF. The CDR3, as DNA: TGCGCCAGCAGCTCGGCAGGGAACTCTGGAAACACCATATATTTT.

The gene calls are TRBV6-5 and TRBJ1-2; TRBD1 matches at 8 bases. The CDR3 covers 16 residues. V lost 3 bases, J lost 4 bases, and 10 bases stayed unmatched. CDR1 is MNHEY and CDR2 is SVGAGI in the germline V gene. The CDR3 region is CASSYASQGAVYGYTF. The CDR3 DNA follows: TGTGCCAGCAGTTATGCGTCGCAGGGGGCCGTCTATGGCTACACCTTC.

The chain combines TRBV5-4 with TRBJ2-3; TRBD2 aligns across 8 bases. The germline V gene encodes CDR1 SGHNT and CDR2 YYREEE (reference sequence). The CDR3 has 15 amino acids. The ends lost 6 bases at V and 3 bases at J; junction bases unmatched: 9. The CDR3 bases are TGTGCCAGCACCCCGGGAGGGGCCCTGACAGATACGCAGTATTTT. Translating gives CASTPGGALTDTQYF.

The chain couples TRBV7-3 to TRBJ2-2, with 7 bases matching TRBD2. V was pared by 6 bases and J by 3 bases, with 4 bases of the junction left unmatched. The CDR3 covers 14 residues. Germline CDR1 is SGHTA and CDR2 is FQGTGA. Here the CDR3 DNA reads TGTGCCAGCAGGCCCACTAGCGACACCGGGGAGCTGTTTTTT. Protein sequence: CASRPTSDTGELFF.

This CDR3 reads CASSPGQDEQFF. CDR3 in DNA: TGTGCCAGCTCACCGGGTCAGGATGAGCAGTTCTTC. The chain recombines TRBV18 with TRBJ2-1, with D unclear. Looked up from germline, CDR1 is KGHSH and CDR2 is LQKENI. The CDR3 consists of 12 residues. V dropped 3 bases and J dropped 8 bases, with 8 bases sitting between them.

The chain is built from TRBV7-9 and TRBJ1-2; 9 bases line up with TRBD1. This CDR3 has 15 amino acids. The junction had 5 bases not matched to a gene; V was cut back by 1 base and J by 5 bases. The germline gives CDR1 SEHNR, CDR2 FQNEAQ (reference sequence). In nucleotides, the CDR3 is TGTGCCAGCAGCTTAGTACAGGGGGCGGATTATGGCTACACCTTC. Translating it yields CASSLVQGADYGYTF. The full variable domain, in which reference TRBV7-9 and TRBJ1-2 provide the parts outside the CDR3, is DTGVSQNPRHKITKRGQNVTFRCDPISEHNRLYWYRQTLGQGPEFLTYFQNEAQLEKSRLLSDRFSAERPKGSFSTLEIQRTEQGDSAMYLCASSLVQGADYGYTFGSGTRLTVV.

With regard to this clone: The same CDR3 can be traced to other DNA sequences in this sample. V gene TRBV7-2 combines with J gene TRBJ2-5; TRBD1 matches at 7 bases. Germline CDR1 is SGHTA and CDR2 is FQGNSA. This CDR3 region has 13 residues. The V and J ends lost 4 bases and 4 bases, in that order; junction bases with no gene match: 3. The CDR3 sequence: CASSSDRVETQYF. The CDR3 region has the DNA TGTGCCAGCAGCTCTGACAGGGTAGAGACCCAGTACTTC.

V and J are TRBV12-5 and TRBJ2-1; D gene ambiguous. Per germline, CDR1 LGHNT and CDR2 FRNRAP. Trimming removed 3 bases from V and 0 bases from J, with 6 bases in between. The CDR3 runs 14 residues. CDR3 amino acids: CASGFGFSYNEQFF. The DNA for the CDR3 is TGTGCTAGTGGTTTTGGTTTCTCCTACAATGAGCAGTTCTTC.

A word on this clone: Distinct nucleotide sequences in the sample also encode this CDR3. J is TRBJ2-3 and V is TRBV9; TRBD2 matches at 7 bases. CDR1 is SGDLS, CDR2 YYNGEE, per germline. This CDR3 contains 14 residues. V lost 2 bases, J lost 6 bases, and 6 bases stayed unmatched. The CDR3 is CASSVTTSSDTQYF. DNA for the CDR3: TGTGCCAGCAGCGTCACGACTAGCTCGGATACGCAGTATTTT.

The chain joins TRBV30 to TRBJ2-3; the D is unclear. Trimming removed 4 bases at V and 2 bases at J, with 10 bases between. Germline V CDR1 and CDR2: GTSNPN, SVGIG (reference sequence). This CDR3 is 13 amino acids long. The CDR3 reads CAWMGGFTDTQYF. The CDR3 DNA sequence: TGTGCCTGGATGGGCGGTTTCACAGATACGCAGTATTTT. Full variable domain (outside the CDR3, taken from reference TRBV30 and TRBJ2-3): SQTIHQWPATLVQPVGSPLSLECTVEGTSNPNLYWYRQAAGRGLQLLFYSVGIGQISSEVPQNLSASRPQDRQFILSSKKLLLSDSGFYLCAWMGGFTDTQYFGPGTRLTVL.

V is TRBV5-1 and J is TRBJ2-4, with TRBD2 identical over 7 bases. The CDR3 consists of 17 residues. The V and J ends lost 4 bases and 1 base, in that order; junction bases with no gene match: 11. Germline V gene lookup returns CDR1 SGHRS and CDR2 YFSETQ. CDR3 sequence reads: CASSLGTNRGAKNIQYF. Written as DNA, the CDR3 is TGCGCCAGCAGCCTCGGGACTAACAGAGGGGCCAAAAACATTCAGTACTTC.

The V and J genes are TRBV28 and TRBJ2-7; TRBD2 agrees at 11 bases. The CDR3 is 17 residues long. The germline V gene encodes CDR1 MDHEN and CDR2 SYDVKM. The J segment lost 2 bases and the V segment lost 6 bases, leaving 12 bases of the junction unmatched. In DNA, the CDR3 is TGTGCCAGCAGGTCCCAACTAGCGGGAGTTACCCCCTACGAGCAGTACTTC. Encoded protein: CASRSQLAGVTPYEQYF.

The rearrangement links TRBV7-2 to TRBJ2-7; 7 bases map to TRBD1. Germline V lookup: CDR1 SGHTA, CDR2 FQGNSA. J lost 3 bases, V lost 2 bases, and 4 bases had no gene match. The CDR3 runs 14 residues. CDR3 amino acids: CASSLLGTDYEQYF. The CDR3 nucleotides read TGTGCCAGCAGCTTACTAGGGACAGACTACGAGCAGTACTTC.

The chain recombines TRBV5-1 with TRBJ1-4, with a weak D call TRBD1 (6 bases). This CDR3 contains 15 residues. Germline CDR1 SGHRS, CDR2 YFSETQ. V was shortened by 1 base and J by 3 bases, with 10 bases between the two germline ends. The CDR3 region is CASSLTGGSNEKLFF. The CDR3 DNA sequence: TGCGCCAGCAGCTTGACGGGGGGCTCTAATGAAAAACTGTTTTTT.

This chain connects TRBV7-8 to TRBJ2-1; D gene ambiguous. V lost 5 bases and J 8 bases, leaving 22 bases between the germline ends. Per the germline V gene, CDR1 is SGHVS and CDR2 is FQNEAQ. The CDR3 spans 16 residues. In DNA form, the CDR3 reads TGTGCCAGCAGCATCCCGATGCAGCCCGGGTTGCATGAGCAGTTCTTC. Protein product: CASSIPMQPGLHEQFF.

The J gene is TRBJ2-2, the V gene TRBV7-2; no clear D. The CDR3 is made up of 14 amino acids. Trimming removed 1 base from V and 5 bases from J, with 8 bases in between. From germline, CDR1 is SGHTA and CDR2 FQGNSA. The DNA of the CDR3 is TGTGCCAGCAGCTTAGGGATCGGAACCGGGGAGCTGTTTTTT. Amino acids: CASSLGIGTGELFF.

This clone came up once. V and J are TRBV5-1 and TRBJ2-1, with 8 positions matching TRBD2. The CDR3 sequence is 24 residues long. With V trimmed by 0 bases and J by 0 bases, 26 bases remained unmatched. Germline CDR1 SGHRS, CDR2 YFSETQ. CDR3: CASSLVLFSPSSGSPMSSYNEQFF. CDR3 coding DNA: TGCGCCAGCAGCTTGGTCCTGTTTTCACCGTCTAGCGGGTCACCTATGAGCTCCTACAATGAGCAGTTCTTC.